The sequence of this TCR beta chain was determined in a study of regulatory T cells in long-lasting Graves disease. According to the study, TCR beta libraries were built with iRepertoire HTBI primers and CDR3-region Arm-PCR. TCRdb used MiXCR to reprocess the multiplex PCR reads, holding one entry per CDR3 protein. In the table there are 550,000 to 600,000 distinct CDR3 sequences, about 16% of which are singletons. This clonotype has a handful of counts. Possible read error: a much larger clone is one base away. Time point reported: newly diagnosed GD, antithyroid drugs for less than 3 months. Construction of the TCR library relied on RNA isolated from PBMCs. Graves' disease diagnosis was established per American Thyroid Association guidelines. Germline loops: CDR1 MNHEY, CDR2 SMNVEV (reference sequence). The CDR3 runs 14 residues. This sample was shared with a second study, whose subject was T cells in Graves' hyperthyroidism and ophthalmopathy. That paper states: Separation of ophthalmopathy from stable hyperthyroidism was achieved by a 13 V-J model.

This receptor was identified in a man between 18 and 35 years old with Graves disease. The chain employs TRBV27 and TRBJ1-1, with no clear D. The material was peripheral blood mononuclear cells (PBMCs), obtained at new diagnosis, from a patient treated with antithyroid drugs. The CDR3 DNA reads as TGTGCCAGCAGTTTATCGAGCCTGAACACTGAAGCTTCCTTT. Residues: CASSLSSLNTEASF.